The entry that follows covers one T cell receptor (beta chain) sequence. Antigen unknown. A multiplex PCR was run with 60 Vbeta primers and 13 Jbeta primers. TCRdb's table, derived via immunoSEQ multiplex PCR, lists solely in-frame clones and lacks some. The data show about 190,000 clones, 87% seen once. Germline V gene data show CDR1 as PRHDT and CDR2 as FYEKMQ (reference sequence). V was pared by 7 bases and J by 7 bases, with 9 bases of the junction left unmatched. The CDR3 has 14 residues. This entry comes from a study of cytomegalovirus exposure and HLA in healthy donors. Study outcomes and limitations: Some segments of the V type, notably TRBV6-2 and TRBV6-3, were excluded as indistinguishable. The availability of immune exposure information extended only to CMV serostatus. Presence/absence analyses assumed roughly uniform sequencing depth across donors, which may not hold.

The V gene is TRBV13, the J gene TRBJ2-1; TRBD1 matches at 8 bases. This receptor was obtained from a boy younger than 10 in good health and CMV-seronegative. Sequenced: PBMCs. The CDR3 reads CASTKFDRGNEQFF. The CDR3 DNA reads TGTGCCAGCACCAAATTCGACAGGGGAAATGAGCAGTTCTTC.